These 12 T cell receptor beta chains were all obtained from the same sample, sequenced in a study of CXCR3-negative and CXCR3-positive naive CD8 T cells. In preparing the TRB cDNA libraries, 5' RACE with UMI labels was used. TCRdb re-called the 5' RACE reads, yielding one record per CDR3 amino acid sequence without DNA. This listing includes about 130,000 distinct CDR3 sequences. What was sequenced was naive CXCR3- CD8+ T cells from blood. Subset given: CD45RO-CCR7+CD27+CD95- naive CD8+ T cells lacking CXCR3 (TNR3-). The source of these receptors is a human donor in good health. Some clones in this sample may be carry-over from other donors' samples.

The genes are TRBV28 and TRBJ2-7; TCRdb's D call of TRBD2 is untestable without DNA. CDR1 and CDR2 from the germline V gene are MDHEN and SYDVKM. This CDR3 has 12 residues. The CDR3 protein is CASKEGVREQYF.

The chain couples TRBV21-1 to TRBJ2-3; TCRdb's D call of TRBD2 is untestable without DNA. TRBV21-1 is deemed a pseudogene. The CDR3 is 19 amino acids. The CDR3 loop is CASSSAASRQHLPTDTQYF.

V and J are TRBV19 and TRBJ2-5; the TRBD2 assignment by TCRdb is unverifiable without DNA. The CDR3 runs to 22 residues. Germline V CDR1 and CDR2: LNHDA, SQIVND (reference sequence). The CDR3 region is CASSIGGRADSAEMRHQETQYF.

The rearrangement joins TRBV29-1 to TRBJ1-1. The CDR3 extends over 12 amino acids. Germline V gives CDR1 SQVTM, CDR2 ANQGSEA. CDR3 residues: CSVSGADAEAFF.

The chain carries TRBV7-9 and TRBJ2-7. The CDR3 is made up of 15 amino acids. Per germline, CDR1 SEHNR and CDR2 FQNEAQ (reference sequence). CDR3 sequence: CASSLGVRKIDEQYF.

The chain combines TRBV20-1 with TRBJ2-3; TCRdb's assignment of TRBD1 cannot be checked, as there is no DNA. Germline CDR1 and CDR2: DFQATT and SNEGSKA (reference sequence). This CDR3 has 15 residues. The CDR3 loop reads CSAAPRGPGTDTQYF.

The chain combines TRBV7-9 with TRBJ2-6; TCRdb outputs TRBD1, but without DNA this stays unchecked. CDR3 length: 18 residues. CDR1 and CDR2 from the germline V gene are SEHNR and FQNEAQ (reference sequence). CDR3 protein: CASSSPGQGAPGANVLTF.

This sequence joins TRBV7-3 and TRBJ2-7; TCRdb gives TRBD1 as the D gene, but with no DNA this cannot be confirmed. The CDR3 sequence is 15 residues long. Per germline, CDR1 SGHTA and CDR2 FQGTGA. The CDR3 protein is CASSLEPGPNYEQYF.

The chain combines TRBV20-1 with TRBJ2-1; TCRdb's D gene call, TRBD2, goes unchecked for lack of DNA. The CDR3 runs 15 residues. The germline V gene has CDR1 DFQATT and CDR2 SNEGSKA (reference sequence). CDR3 loop: CSASTSGDSYNEQFF.

This rearrangement joins TRBV4-1 to TRBJ1-1. The CDR3 is 16 amino acids. CDR1 and CDR2 from the germline V gene are MGHRA and YSYEKL. The CDR3 reads CASSQDPGRGNTEAFF.

The chain has TRBV23-1 and TRBJ2-7; TCRdb calls TRBD1, which cannot be checked without DNA. TRBV23-1 is noted as an ORF with a role that remains uncertain. This CDR3 has 18 residues. This CDR3 is CASSQPIWPGQDSHEQYF.

The genes are TRBV20-1 and TRBJ1-1; absent DNA, TCRdb's TRBD1 call cannot be checked. The CDR3 runs to 15 residues. CDR1 and CDR2 from the germline V gene are DFQATT and SNEGSKA (reference sequence). This CDR3 is CSARDIGRSNTEAFF.